This T cell receptor (beta chain) comes out of a study of blood T cell repertoires in COVID-19. About the study: Acute-phase and convalescent COVID-19 samples originated in the United States, Italy and Spain.

V was pared by 4 bases and J by 6 bases, with 12 bases of the junction left unmatched. Germline loops: CDR1 SGHRS, CDR2 YFSETQ. This CDR3 is built from 16 residues. Source study methods: Estimation of nucleated cell counts was performed using reference gene primer amplification. Assay: immunoSEQ multiplex PCR; the TCRdb copy retains only in-frame clones and omits some. V, J and clone size are taken as reported in that table, and D and trimming were inferred from the DNA itself. The sample records about 160,000 clones, around 80% being singletons. Enrollees, about 18 to 90 years old, lived in 24 US areas. Which cohort a participant joined came from the clinical history participants gave.

This clonotype was obtained from a woman between 50 and 59 years old in a cohort exposed to, infected with or recovered from COVID-19 (not recorded which). Sequences were obtained from PBMCs or T cells enriched from blood (not recorded which). V and J are TRBV5-1 and TRBJ2-3; 9 bases are shared with TRBD1. In DNA, the CDR3 is TGCGCCAGCAGCCCCGGGCGGGACAGGGCGCACGATACGCAGTATTTT. Translated, it gives CASSPGRDRAHDTQYF. Based on the CDR3 plus reference TRBV5-1 and TRBJ2-3, the full variable domain is KAGVTQTPRYLIKTRGQQVTLSCSPISGHRSVSWYQQTPGQGLQFLFEYFSETQRNKGNFPGRFSGRQFSNSRSEMNVSTLELGDSALYLCASSPGRDRAHDTQYFGPGTRLTVL.